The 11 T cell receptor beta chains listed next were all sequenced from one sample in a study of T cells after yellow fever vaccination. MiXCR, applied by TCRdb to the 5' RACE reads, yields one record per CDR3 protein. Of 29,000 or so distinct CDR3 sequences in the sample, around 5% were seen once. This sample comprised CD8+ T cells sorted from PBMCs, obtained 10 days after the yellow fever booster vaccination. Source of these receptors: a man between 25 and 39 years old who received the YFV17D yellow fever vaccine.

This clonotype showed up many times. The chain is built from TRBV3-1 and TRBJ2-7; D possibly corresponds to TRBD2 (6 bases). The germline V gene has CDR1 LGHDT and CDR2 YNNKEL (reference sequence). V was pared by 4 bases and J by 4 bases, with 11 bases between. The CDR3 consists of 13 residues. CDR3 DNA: TGTGCCAGCAGCCCCGGGGGTACGTACGAGCAGTACTTC. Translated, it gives CASSPGGTYEQYF.

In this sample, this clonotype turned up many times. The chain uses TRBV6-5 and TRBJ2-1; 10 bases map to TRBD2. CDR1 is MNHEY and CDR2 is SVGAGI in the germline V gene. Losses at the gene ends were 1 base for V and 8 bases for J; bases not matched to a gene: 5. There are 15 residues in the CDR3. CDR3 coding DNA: TGTGCCAGCAGTTACTTGGCTAGCGGGAGCTATGAGCAGTTCTTC. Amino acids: CASSYLASGSYEQFF.

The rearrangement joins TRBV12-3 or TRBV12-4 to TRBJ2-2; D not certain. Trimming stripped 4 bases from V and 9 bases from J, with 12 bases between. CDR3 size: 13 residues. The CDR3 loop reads CASSWAATRELFF. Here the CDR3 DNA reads TGTGCCAGCAGTTGGGCGGCGACCAGGGAGCTGTTTTTT.

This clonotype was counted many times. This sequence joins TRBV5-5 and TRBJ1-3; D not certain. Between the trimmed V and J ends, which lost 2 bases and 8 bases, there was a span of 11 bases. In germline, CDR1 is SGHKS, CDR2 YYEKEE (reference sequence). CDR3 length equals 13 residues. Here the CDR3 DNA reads TGTGCCAGCAGCTTAACGAATCTGGACACCATATATTTT. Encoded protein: CASSLTNLDTIYF.

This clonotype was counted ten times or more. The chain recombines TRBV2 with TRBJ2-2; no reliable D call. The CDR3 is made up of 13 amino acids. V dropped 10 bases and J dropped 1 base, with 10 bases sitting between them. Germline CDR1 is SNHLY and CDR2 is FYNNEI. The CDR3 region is CANIFWNTGELFF. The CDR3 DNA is TGTGCCAACATTTTCTGGAACACCGGGGAGCTGTTTTTT.

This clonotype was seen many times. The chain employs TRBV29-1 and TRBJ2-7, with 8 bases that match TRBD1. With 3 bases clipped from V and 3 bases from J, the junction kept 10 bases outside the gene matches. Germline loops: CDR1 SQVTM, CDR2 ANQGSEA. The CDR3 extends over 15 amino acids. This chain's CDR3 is CSVERTGSGLYEQYF. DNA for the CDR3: TGCAGCGTTGAGAGGACAGGGTCAGGACTCTACGAGCAGTACTTC.

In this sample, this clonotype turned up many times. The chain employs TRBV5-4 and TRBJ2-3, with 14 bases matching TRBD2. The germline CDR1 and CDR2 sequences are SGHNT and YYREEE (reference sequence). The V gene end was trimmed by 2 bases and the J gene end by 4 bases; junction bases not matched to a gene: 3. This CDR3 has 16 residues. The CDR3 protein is CASSLGTSGSPDTQYF. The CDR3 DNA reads TGTGCCAGCAGCTTAGGGACTAGCGGGAGTCCAGATACGCAGTATTTT.

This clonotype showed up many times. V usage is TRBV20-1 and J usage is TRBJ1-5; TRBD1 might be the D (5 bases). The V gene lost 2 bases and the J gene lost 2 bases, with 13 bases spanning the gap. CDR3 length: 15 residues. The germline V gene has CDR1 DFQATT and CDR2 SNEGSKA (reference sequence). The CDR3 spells CSARSLGGGNQPQHF. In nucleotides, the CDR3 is TGCAGTGCTAGATCCCTCGGGGGAGGCAATCAGCCCCAGCATTTT.

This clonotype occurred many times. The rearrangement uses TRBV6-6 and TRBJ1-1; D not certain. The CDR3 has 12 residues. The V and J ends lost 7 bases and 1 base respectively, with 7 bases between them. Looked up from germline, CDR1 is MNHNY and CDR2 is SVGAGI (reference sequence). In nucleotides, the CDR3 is TGTGCCAGCACGACGGGGAACACTGAAGCTTTCTTT. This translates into CASTTGNTEAFF.

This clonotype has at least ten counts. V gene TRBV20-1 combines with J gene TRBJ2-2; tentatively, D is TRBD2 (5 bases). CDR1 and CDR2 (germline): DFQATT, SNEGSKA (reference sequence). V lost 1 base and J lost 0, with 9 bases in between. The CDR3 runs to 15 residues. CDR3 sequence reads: CSARVERSNTGELFF. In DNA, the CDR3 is TGCAGTGCTAGAGTGGAGCGGTCGAACACCGGGGAGCTGTTTTTT.

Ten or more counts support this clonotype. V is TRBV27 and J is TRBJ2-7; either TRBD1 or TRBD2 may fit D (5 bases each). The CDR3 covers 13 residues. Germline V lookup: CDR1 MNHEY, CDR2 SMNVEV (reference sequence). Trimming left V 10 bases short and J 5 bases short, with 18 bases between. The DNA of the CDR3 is TGTGCCATAGGGGCTAGCTCCCCCAACGAGCAGTACTTC. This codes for CAIGASSPNEQYF.